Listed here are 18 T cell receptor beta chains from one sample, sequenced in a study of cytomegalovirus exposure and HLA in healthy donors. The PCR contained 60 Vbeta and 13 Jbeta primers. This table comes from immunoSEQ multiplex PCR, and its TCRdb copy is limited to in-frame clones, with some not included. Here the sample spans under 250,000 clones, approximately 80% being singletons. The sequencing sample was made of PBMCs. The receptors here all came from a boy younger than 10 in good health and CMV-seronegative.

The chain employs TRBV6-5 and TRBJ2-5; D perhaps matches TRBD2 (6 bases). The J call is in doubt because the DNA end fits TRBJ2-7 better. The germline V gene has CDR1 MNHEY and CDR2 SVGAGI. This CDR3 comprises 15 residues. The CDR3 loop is CASSYGGSGPYEQYF. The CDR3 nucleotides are TGTGCCAGCAGTTACGGGGGTAGCGGCCCCTACGAGCAGTACTTC.

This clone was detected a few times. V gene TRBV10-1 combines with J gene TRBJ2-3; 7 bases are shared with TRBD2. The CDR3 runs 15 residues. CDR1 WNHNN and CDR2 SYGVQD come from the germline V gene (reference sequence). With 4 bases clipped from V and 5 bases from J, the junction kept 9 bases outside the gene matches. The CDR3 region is CASSVGGSGGDTQYF. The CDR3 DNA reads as TGCGCCAGCAGTGTGGGAGGGTCTGGAGGAGATACGCAGTATTTT.

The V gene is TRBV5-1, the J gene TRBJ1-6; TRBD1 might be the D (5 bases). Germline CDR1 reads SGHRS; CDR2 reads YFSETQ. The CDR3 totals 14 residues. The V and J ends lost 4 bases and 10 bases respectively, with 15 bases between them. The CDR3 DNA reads TGCGCCAGCAGCATAACAAACAGGAAATCACCCCTCCACTTT. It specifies CASSITNRKSPLHF.

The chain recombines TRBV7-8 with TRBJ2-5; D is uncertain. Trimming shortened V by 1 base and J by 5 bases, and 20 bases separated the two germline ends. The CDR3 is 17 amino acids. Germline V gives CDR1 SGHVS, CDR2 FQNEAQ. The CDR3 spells CASSLGLGSPIRETQYF. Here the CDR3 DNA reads TGTGCCAGCAGCTTAGGCCTGGGTAGCCCGATAAGGGAGACCCAGTACTTC.

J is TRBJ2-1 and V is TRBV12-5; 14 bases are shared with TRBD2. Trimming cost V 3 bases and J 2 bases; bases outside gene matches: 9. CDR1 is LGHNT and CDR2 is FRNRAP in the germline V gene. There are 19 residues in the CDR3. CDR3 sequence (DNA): TGTGCTAGTGGTTTTTCCGGGACTAGCGGGAGTGGCACCTACAATGAGCAGTTCTTC. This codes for CASGFSGTSGSGTYNEQFF.

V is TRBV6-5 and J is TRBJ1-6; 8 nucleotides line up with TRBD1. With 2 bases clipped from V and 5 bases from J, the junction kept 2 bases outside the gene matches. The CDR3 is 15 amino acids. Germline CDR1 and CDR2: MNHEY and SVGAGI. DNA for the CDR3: TGTGCCAGCAGTTACCGGACAGGGAATAATTCACCCCTCCACTTT. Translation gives CASSYRTGNNSPLHF.

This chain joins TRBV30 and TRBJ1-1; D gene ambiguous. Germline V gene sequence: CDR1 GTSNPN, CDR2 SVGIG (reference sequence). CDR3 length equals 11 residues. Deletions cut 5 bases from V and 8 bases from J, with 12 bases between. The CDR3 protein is CAWALGVEAFF. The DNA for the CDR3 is TGTGCCTGGGCCCTCGGAGTAGAAGCTTTCTTT.

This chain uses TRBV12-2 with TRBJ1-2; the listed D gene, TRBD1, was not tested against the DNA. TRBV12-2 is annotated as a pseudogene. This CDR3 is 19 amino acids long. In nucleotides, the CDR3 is TGTGCAAGTCGCTTAAACTCGGGACAAGGGTTTCTAGCTAACTATGGCTACACCTTC. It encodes CASRLNSGQGFLANYGYTF.

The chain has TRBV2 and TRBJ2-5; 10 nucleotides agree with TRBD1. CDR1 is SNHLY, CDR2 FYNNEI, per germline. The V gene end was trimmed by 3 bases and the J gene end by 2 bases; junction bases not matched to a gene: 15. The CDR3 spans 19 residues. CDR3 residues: CASSDLLRGRDRGQETQYF. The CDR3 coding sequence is TGTGCCAGCAGTGACCTCCTCCGGGGTCGGGACAGGGGACAAGAGACCCAGTACTTC.

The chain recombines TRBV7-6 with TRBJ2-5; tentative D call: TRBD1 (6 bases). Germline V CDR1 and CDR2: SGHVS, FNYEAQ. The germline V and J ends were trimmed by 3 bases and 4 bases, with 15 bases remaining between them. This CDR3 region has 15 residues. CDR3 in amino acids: CASSFFGQGTETQYF. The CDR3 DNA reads TGTGCCAGCAGCTTTTTCGGGCAGGGGACAGAGACCCAGTACTTC. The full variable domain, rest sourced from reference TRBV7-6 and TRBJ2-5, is GAGVSQSPRYKVTKRGQDVALRCDPISGHVSLYWYRQALGQGPEFLTYFNYEAQQDKSGLPNDRFSAERPEGSISTLTIQRTEQRDSAMYRCASSFFGQGTETQYFGPGTRLLVL.

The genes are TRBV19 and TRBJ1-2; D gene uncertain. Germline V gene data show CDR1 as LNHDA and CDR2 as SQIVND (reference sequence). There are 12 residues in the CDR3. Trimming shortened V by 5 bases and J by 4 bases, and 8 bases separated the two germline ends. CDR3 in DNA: TGTGCCAGTAGTGAGGCCCGCTATGGCTACACCTTC. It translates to CASSEARYGYTF. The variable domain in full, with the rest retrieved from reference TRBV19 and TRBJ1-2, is DGGITQSPKYLFRKEGQNVTLSCEQNLNHDAMYWYRQDPGQGLRLIYYSQIVNDFQKGDIAEGYSVSREKKESFPLTVTSAQKNPTAFYLCASSEARYGYTFGSGTRLTVV.

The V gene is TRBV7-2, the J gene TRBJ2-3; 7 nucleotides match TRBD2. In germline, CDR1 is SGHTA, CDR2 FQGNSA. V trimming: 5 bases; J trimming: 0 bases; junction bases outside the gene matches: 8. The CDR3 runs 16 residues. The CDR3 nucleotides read TGTGCCAGCAGCCCCCAAGGGGAGGGAAGCACAGATACGCAGTATTTT. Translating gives CASSPQGEGSTDTQYF.

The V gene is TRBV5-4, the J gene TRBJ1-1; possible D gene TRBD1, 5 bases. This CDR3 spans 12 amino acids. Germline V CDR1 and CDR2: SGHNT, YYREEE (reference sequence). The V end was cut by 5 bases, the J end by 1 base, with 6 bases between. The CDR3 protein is CASSQGNTEAFF. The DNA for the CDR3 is TGTGCCAGCAGTCAGGGGAACACTGAAGCTTTCTTT.

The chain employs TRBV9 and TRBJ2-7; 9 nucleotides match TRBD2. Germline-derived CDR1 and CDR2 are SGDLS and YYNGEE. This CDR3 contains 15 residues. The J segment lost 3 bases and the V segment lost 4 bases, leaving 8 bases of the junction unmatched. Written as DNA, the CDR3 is TGTGCCAGCAGCCCTTCGGGTAGCGGGGGCTACGAGCAGTACTTC. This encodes CASSPSGSGGYEQYF.

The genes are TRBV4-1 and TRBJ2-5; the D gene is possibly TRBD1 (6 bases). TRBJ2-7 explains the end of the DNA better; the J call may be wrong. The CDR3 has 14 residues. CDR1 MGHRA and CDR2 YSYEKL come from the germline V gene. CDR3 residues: CASSQGGRRYEQYF. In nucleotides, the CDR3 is TGCGCCAGCAGCCAAGGGGGGCGGAGGTACGAGCAGTACTTC.

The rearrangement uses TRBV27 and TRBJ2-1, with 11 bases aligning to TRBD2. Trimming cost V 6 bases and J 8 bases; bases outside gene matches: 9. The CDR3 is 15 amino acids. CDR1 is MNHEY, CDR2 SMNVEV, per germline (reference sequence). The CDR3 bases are TGTGCCAGCAGGGGATCGACTAGCGGGATCCATGAGCAGTTCTTC. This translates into CASRGSTSGIHEQFF.

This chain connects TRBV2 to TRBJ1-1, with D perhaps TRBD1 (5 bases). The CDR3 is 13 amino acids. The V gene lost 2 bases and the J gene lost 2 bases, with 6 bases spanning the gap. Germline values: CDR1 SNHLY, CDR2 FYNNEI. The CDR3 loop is CASSERGNTEAFF. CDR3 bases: TGTGCCAGCAGTGAAAGGGGAAACACTGAAGCTTTCTTT.

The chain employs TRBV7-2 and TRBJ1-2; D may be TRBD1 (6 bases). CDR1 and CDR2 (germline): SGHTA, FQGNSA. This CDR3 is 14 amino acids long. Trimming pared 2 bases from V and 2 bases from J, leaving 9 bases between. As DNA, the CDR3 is TGTGCCAGCAGCTTAACGGGACAAAACTATGGCTACACCTTC. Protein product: CASSLTGQNYGYTF.